Sequencing of this TCR beta chain was carried out in a study of CD8 T cells in ankylosing spondylitis. Study results and caveats: Some motif variants had been reported before (in reactive arthritis synovial fluid and blood).

This clonotype was seen a handful of times. Its target is unknown. Quantitative barcoded 5'-RACE was used to prepare TCR beta libraries. TCRdb reprocessed the 5' RACE reads via MiXCR and lists one record per CDR3 protein. Of about 280,000 distinct CDR3 sequences listed, about 19% were seen once; the top ten hold roughly 7.3%. V was pared by 4 bases and J by 5 bases, with 5 bases of the junction left unmatched. The CDR3 is 13 amino acids. CDR1 and CDR2 (germline): SGHRS, YFSETQ. The sequence derives from a male donor with ankylosing spondylitis or in good health (not recorded which). Sequencing input: blood, either unsorted or a sorted T cell fraction (not recorded which). This chain connects TRBV5-1 to TRBJ2-5; the match to TRBD2 covers 7 bases. This CDR3 is CASSPGGLETQYF. CDR3 nucleotide sequence: TGCGCCAGCAGCCCCGGGGGGTTGGAGACCCAGTACTTC.